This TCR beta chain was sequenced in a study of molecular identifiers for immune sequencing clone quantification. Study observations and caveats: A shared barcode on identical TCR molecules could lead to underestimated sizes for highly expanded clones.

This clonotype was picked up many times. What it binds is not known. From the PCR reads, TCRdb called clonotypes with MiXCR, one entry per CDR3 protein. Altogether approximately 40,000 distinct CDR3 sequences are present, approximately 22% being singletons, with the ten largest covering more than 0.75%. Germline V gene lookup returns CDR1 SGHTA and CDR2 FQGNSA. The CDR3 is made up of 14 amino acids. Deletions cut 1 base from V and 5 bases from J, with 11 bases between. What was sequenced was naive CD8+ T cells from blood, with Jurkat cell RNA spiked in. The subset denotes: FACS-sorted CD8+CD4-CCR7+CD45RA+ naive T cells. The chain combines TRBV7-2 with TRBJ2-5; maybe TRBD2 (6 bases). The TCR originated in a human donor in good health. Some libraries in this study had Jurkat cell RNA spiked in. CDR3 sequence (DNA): TGTGCCAGCAGCTTAGGCGGGACTCCTGAGACCCAGTACTTC. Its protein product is CASSLGGTPETQYF.